This T cell receptor beta chain was sequenced for a study of T cell responses to AZD1222 COVID-19 vaccine (dated by TCRdb to 2020 to 2022). As for the study more broadly: AZD1222 recipients whose second dose came at about 4 weeks and those whose second dose came at about 12 weeks were combined into one group, since spike-specific TCR depth and breadth did not differ between the two schedules. Trial participants were enrolled by age into 18-55, 56-69 and 70-plus year subgroups, with roughly 150, 30 and 60 TCR-sequenced participants respectively. A total of roughly 240 trial participants underwent TCR sequencing, of whom about 210 received two doses of AZD1222 and 26 received two doses of the MenACWY control vaccine.

The CDR3 runs 14 amino acids, cysteine and phenylalanine included. The only DNA kept is the CDR3, 42 bases in frame from the first base. In the germline V gene, CDR1 corresponds to SGDLS and CDR2 to YYNGEE. A distance of 15 bases separates the germline ends of V and J, which lose 3 bases and 8 bases respectively. In light of the paper, this sample's time point label describes: baseline before first vaccination. Vaccinee samples were obtained from the UK trials COV001 and COV002, which included a single-blind randomized controlled phase 2/3 trial of AZD1222 (ChAdOx1 nCoV-19) in healthy adults. For TCRbeta chain sequencing, PBMC samples from trial participants were taken at day 0 and at day 28 after the second dose. The CDR3 regions of human TCRbeta chains were analyzed by immunosequencing. The source study handled its data this way. Repertoire TCRs were checked for matches against a reference library of SARS-CoV-2-specific TCRs that had been generated using the MIRA antigen-specificity platform. Breadth was defined as the fraction of unique TCRs that were SARS-CoV-2-associated, and depth was defined as the fraction of total T cells that were SARS-CoV-2-associated. Each spike-specific TCR was assigned to its reactive spike region and to a CD4 or CD8 class using the MIRA data. Log10-transformed breadth and depth values were compared by one-way ANOVA with Sidak's multiple comparisons tests. The immuneACCESS repertoire file appears here via TCRdb, limited to in-frame rearrangements. These files lack a portion of the clones; in checked studies, under half of the deficit traces to unresolved V genes, and the cause of the others is not known. For V, J and clone size, that table is used; D and trimming come from the DNA. This sample comprises 73,000 or so clones, about four fifths of them detected only once. The ten largest clones add up to around 5.4% of the sample.

Of note for this clone: The antigen this receptor binds is unknown. No base qualities exist here, and no much larger clone lies one base off it.

Study-wide findings and limitations: The vaccine-associated CD4 TCRs covered the entire spike protein, and the dominant responses fell in regions 160-218 and 743-854. Participants were mostly white British and included more females than males, and it was suggested by the authors that clonal diversity may have been underestimated. The 56-69-year group was small, and its depth increase did not reach significance, likely because of low power. Reportedly, almost half of the unique spike-specific TCRs recognized epitopes lying outside the regions that are mutated in the B.1.351 and B.1.1.7 variants. A significant rise in spike-specific TCR breadth and depth was observed after two AZD1222 doses relative to day 0 and relative to MenACWY recipients. Because no day 14 peak-response samples were available, repertoires were characterized only after the peak T cell response. Only six AZD1222 recipients were SARS-CoV-2 seropositive at baseline, limiting conclusions about previously exposed vaccinees.

The input for sequencing was peripheral blood, taken on day 0 of AZD1222 vaccination. The rearranged chain carries TRBV9 and TRBJ1-5; the D gene remains uncertain. This clonotype originated in an adult in good health. The sequenced DNA is TGTGCCAGCAGCGGGACCGGGTCGAGTGAGCCCCAGCATTTT. It specifies CASSGTGSSEPQHF.